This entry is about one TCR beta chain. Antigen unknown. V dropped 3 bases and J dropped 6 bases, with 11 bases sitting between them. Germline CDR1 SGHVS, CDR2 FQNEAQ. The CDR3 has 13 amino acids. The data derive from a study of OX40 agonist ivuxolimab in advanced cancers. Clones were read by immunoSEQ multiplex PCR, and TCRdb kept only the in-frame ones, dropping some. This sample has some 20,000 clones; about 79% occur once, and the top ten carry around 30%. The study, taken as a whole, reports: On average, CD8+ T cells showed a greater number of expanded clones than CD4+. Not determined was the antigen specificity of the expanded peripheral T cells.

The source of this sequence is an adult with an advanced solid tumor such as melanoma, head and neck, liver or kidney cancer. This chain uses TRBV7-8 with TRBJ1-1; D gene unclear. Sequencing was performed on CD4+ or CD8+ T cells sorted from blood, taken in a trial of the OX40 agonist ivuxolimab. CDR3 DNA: TGTGCCAGCAGCTTGAGGGAAGTGCCTGAAGCTTTCTTT. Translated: CASSLREVPEAFF.